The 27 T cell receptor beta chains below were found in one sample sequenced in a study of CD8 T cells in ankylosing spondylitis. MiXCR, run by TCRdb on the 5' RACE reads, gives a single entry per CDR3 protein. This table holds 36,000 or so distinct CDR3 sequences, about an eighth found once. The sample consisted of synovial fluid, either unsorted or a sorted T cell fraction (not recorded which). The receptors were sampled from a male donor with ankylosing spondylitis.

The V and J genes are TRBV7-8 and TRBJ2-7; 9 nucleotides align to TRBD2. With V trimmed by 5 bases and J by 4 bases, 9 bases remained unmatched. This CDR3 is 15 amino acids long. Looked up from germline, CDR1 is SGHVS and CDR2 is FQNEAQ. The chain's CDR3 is CASSLRLAATYEQYF. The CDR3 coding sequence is TGTGCCAGCAGCCTCAGACTAGCGGCGACTTACGAGCAGTACTTC.

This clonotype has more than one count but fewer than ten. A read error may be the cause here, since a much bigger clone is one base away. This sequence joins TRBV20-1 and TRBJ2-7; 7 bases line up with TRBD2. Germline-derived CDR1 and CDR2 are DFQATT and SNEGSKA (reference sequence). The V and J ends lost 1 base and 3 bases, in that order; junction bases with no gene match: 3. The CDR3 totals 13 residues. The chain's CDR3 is CSARGGRDYEQYF. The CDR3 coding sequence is TGCAGTGCTAGAGGGGGGAGGGACTACGAGCAGTACTTC.

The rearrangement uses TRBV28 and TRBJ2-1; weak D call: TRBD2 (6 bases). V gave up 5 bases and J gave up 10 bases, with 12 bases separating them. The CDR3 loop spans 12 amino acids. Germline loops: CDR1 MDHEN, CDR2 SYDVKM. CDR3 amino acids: CASSKGGREQFF. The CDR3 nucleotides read TGTGCCAGCAGTAAGGGAGGTAGGGAGCAGTTCTTC.

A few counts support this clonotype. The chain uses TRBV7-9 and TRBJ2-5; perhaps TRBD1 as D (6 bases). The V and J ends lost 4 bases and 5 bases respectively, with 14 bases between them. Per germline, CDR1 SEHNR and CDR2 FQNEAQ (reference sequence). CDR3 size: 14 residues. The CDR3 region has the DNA TGTGCCAGCAGCTCCCCCGGGACAAGGGAGACCCAGTACTTC. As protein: CASSSPGTRETQYF.

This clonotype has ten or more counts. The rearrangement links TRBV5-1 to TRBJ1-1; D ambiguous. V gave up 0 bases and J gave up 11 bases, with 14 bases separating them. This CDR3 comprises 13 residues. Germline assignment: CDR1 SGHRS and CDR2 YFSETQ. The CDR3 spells CASSLGLTGGAFF. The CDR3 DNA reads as TGCGCCAGCAGCTTGGGACTGACCGGCGGGGCTTTCTTT.

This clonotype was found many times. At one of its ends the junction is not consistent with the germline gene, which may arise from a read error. CDR3 loop: CASSHQTAQPVF. CDR3 nucleotides: TGTGCCAGCAGCCATCAGACAGCGCAGCCCGTCTTT. The chain links TRBV4-2 to TRBJ1-1; D is perhaps TRBD1 (5 bases). Per germline, CDR1 LGHNA and CDR2 YNFKEQ. This CDR3 has 12 residues.

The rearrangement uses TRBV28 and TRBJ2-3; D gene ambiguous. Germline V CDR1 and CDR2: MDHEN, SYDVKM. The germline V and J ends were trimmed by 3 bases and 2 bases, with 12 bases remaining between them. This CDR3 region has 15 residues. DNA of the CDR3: TGTGCCAGCAGTTTCATTCCAGCAGCCACAGATACGCAGTATTTT. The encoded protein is CASSFIPAATDTQYF.

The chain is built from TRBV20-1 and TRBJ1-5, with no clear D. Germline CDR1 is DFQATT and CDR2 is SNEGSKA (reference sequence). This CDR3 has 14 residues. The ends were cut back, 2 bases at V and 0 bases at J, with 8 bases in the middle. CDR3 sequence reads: CSARITDSNQPQHF. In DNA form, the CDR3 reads TGCAGTGCTAGAATAACGGATAGCAATCAGCCCCAGCATTTT.

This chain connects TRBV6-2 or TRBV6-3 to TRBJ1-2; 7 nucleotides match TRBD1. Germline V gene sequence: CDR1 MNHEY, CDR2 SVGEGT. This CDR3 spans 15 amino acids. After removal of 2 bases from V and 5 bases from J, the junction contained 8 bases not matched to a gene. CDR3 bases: TGTGCCAGCAGTTACACACGGGACAGAACATATGGCTACACCTTC. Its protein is CASSYTRDRTYGYTF.

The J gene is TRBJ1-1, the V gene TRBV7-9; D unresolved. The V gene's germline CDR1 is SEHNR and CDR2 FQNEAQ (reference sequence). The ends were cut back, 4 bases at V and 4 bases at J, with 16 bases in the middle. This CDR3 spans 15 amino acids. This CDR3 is CASSSPERAITEAFF. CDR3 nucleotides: TGTGCCAGCAGCTCCCCGGAGAGGGCAATCACTGAAGCTTTCTTT. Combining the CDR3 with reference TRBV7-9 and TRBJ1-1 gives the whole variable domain DTGVSQNPRHKITKRGQNVTFRCDPISEHNRLYWYRQTLGQGPEFLTYFQNEAQLEKSRLLSDRFSAERPKGSFSTLEIQRTEQGDSAMYLCASSSPERAITEAFFGQGTRLTVV.

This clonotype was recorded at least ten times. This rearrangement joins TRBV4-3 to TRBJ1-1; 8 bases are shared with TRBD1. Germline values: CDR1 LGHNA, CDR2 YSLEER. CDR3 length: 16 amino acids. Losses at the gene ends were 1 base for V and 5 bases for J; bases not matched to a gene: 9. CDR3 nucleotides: TGCGCCAGCAGCCAAGGGACAGGGCCGCTACGGACTGAAGCTTTCTTT. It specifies CASSQGTGPLRTEAFF.

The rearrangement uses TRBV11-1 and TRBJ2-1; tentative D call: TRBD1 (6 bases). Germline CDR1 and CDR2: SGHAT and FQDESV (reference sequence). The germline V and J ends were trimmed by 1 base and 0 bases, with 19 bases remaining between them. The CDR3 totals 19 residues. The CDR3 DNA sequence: TGTGCCAGCAGCTTAGTCCCGATCTACAGGGTTAGCTCCTACAATGAGCAGTTCTTC. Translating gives CASSLVPIYRVSSYNEQFF.

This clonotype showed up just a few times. CDR3 DNA: TGCGCCAGCAGCAGGGCCGGGACCAATGAGCAGTTCTTC. It encodes CASSRAGTNEQFF. This chain joins TRBV4-1 and TRBJ2-1; tentatively, D is TRBD1 or TRBD2 (5 bases each). The CDR3 contains 13 residues. Trimming left V 5 bases short and J 6 bases short, with 11 bases between. Germline V gene sequence: CDR1 MGHRA, CDR2 YSYEKL.

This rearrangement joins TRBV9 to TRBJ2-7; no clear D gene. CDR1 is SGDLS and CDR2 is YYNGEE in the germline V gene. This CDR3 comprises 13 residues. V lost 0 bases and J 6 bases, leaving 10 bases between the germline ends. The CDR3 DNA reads TGTGCCAGCAGCGTAGCCCCCAGTCTCGAGCAGTACTTC. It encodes CASSVAPSLEQYF.

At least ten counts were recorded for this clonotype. DNA for the CDR3: TGCAGTGCCCCCACACTTAGCGGGGACTACAATGAGCAGTTCTTC. Translating gives CSAPTLSGDYNEQFF. The chain is built from TRBV20-1 and TRBJ2-1, with 8 bases that match TRBD2. Germline V CDR1 and CDR2: DFQATT, SNEGSKA (reference sequence). The V gene end was trimmed by 6 bases and the J gene end by 3 bases; junction bases not matched to a gene: 10. The CDR3 sequence is 15 residues long.

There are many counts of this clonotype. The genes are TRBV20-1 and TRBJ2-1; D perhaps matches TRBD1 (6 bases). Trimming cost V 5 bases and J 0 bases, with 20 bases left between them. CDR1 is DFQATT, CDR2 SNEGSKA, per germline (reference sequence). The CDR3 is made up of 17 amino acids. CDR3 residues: CSAVGGFDRFSYNEQFF. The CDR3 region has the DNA TGCAGTGCTGTAGGGGGTTTTGACCGGTTCTCCTACAATGAGCAGTTCTTC.

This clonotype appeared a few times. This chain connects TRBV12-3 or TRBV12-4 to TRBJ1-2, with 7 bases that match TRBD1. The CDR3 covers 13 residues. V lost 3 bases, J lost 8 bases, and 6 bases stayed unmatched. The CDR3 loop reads CASSFRQGLGYTF. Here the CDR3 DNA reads TGTGCCAGCAGTTTTAGACAGGGCCTCGGCTACACCTTC.

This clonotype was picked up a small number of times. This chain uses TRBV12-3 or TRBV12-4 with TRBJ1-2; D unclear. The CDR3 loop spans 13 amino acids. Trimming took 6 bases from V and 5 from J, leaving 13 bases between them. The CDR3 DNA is TGTGCCAGCAGCTACCAGAGGGCTTATGGCTACACCTTC. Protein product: CASSYQRAYGYTF.

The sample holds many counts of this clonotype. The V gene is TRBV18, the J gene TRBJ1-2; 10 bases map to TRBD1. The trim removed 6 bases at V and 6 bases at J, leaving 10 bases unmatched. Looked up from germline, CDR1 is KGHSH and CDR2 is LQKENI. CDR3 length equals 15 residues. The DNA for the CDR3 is TGTGCCAGCTCGACCGGGACAGGGGAAGAAGATGGCTACACCTTC. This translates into CASSTGTGEEDGYTF.

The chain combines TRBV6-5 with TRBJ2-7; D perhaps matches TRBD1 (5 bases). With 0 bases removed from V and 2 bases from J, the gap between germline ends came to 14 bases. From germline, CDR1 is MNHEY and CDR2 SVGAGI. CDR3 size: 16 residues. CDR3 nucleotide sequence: TGTGCCAGCAGTTACTCTAGACAGCGATCGACCTACGAGCAGTACTTC. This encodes CASSYSRQRSTYEQYF.

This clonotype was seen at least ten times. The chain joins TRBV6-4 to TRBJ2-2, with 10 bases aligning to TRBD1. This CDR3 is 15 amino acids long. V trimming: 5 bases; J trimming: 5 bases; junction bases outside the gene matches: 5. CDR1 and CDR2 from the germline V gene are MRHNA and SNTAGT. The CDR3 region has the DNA TGTGCCAGCAGTCCCGGGACAGGGGAGACCGGGGAGCTGTTTTTT. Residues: CASSPGTGETGELFF.

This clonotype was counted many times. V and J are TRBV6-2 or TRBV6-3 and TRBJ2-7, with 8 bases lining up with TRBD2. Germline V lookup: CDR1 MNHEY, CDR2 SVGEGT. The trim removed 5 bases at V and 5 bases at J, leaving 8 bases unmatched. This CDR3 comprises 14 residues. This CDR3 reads CASSRQAGVDEQYF. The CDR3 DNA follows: TGTGCCAGCAGTCGACAAGCGGGAGTGGACGAGCAGTACTTC.

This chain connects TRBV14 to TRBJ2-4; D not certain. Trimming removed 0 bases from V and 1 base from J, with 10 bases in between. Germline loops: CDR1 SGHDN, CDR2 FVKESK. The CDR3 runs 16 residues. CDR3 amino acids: CASSQDNSHAKNIQYF. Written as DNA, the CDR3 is TGTGCCAGCAGCCAAGATAATAGCCATGCCAAAAACATTCAGTACTTC.

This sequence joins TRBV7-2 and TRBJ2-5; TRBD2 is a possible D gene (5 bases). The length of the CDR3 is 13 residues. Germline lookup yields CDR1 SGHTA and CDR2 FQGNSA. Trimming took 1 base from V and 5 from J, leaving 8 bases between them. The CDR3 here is CASSLVGSETQYF. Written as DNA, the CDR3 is TGTGCCAGCAGCTTAGTAGGGAGTGAGACCCAGTACTTC.

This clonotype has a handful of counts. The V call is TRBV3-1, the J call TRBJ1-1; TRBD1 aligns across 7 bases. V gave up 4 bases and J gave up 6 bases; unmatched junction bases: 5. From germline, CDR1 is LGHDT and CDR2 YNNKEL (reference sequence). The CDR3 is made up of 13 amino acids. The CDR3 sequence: CASSPQGGSEAFF. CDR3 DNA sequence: TGTGCCAGCAGCCCCCAGGGGGGGTCTGAAGCTTTCTTT.

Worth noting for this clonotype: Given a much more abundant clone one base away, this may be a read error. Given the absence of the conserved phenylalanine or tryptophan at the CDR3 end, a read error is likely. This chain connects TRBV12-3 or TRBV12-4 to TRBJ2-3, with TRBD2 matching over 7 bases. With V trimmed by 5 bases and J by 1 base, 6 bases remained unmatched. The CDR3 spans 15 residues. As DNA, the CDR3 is TGTGCCAGCAGTCCCCTTGGGAGGGGCACAGATACGCAGTATCTT. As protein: CASSPLGRGTDTQYL.

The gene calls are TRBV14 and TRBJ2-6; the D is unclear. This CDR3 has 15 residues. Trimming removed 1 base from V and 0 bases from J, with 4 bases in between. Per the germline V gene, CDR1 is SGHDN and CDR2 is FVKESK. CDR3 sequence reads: CASSQGLSGANVLTF. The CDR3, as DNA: TGTGCCAGCAGCCAAGGACTCTCTGGGGCCAACGTCCTGACTTTC.